These 28 T cell receptor beta chains came from one sample sequenced in a study of blood T cell repertoires in COVID-19. Measured with immunoSEQ multiplex PCR; TCRdb has only the in-frame clones, and not every one. The sample has approximately 130,000 clones, 82% seen once. Sequencing was done on a sample of peripheral blood. Receptors originate from a human donor in a cohort sampled during active COVID-19.

The chain uses TRBV14 and TRBJ1-1, with no clear D. The V end was cut by 1 base, the J end by 2 bases, with 5 bases between. The CDR3 extends over 13 amino acids. CDR1 is SGHDN and CDR2 is FVKESK in the germline V gene. The DNA of the CDR3 is TGTGCCAGCAGCCAAGCGAGAAACACTGAAGCTTTCTTT. It translates to CASSQARNTEAFF.

This clone was observed once. V is TRBV27 and J is TRBJ2-1, with D unclear. Germline V gene data show CDR1 as MNHEY and CDR2 as SMNVEV (reference sequence). The CDR3 has 14 amino acids. The germline V and J ends were trimmed by 2 bases and 4 bases, with 9 bases remaining between them. Here the CDR3 DNA reads TGTGCCAGCAGTTTAGGCGGAAATTACAATGAGCAGTTCTTC. This gives the protein CASSLGGNYNEQFF.

This clone appeared a few times. The chain links TRBV9 to TRBJ2-3, with 11 bases identical to TRBD2. The CDR3 has 17 amino acids. Trimming removed 4 bases from V and 9 bases from J; junction bases left unmatched: 16. Germline CDR1 reads SGDLS; CDR2 reads YYNGEE. The CDR3 here is CASSPPGSGGALGTQYF. The DNA for the CDR3 is TGTGCCAGCAGCCCGCCAGGTAGCGGGGGGGCCCTGGGAACGCAGTATTTT.

V is TRBV5-6 and J is TRBJ2-1; tentatively, D is TRBD2 (6 bases). V was cut by 3 bases and J by 12 bases, with 22 bases left in between. Germline assignment: CDR1 SGHDT and CDR2 YYEEEE. The CDR3 length is 15 residues. Written as DNA, the CDR3 is TGTGCCAGCAGCTGGAAGAGCGGGCTCACCACTAGGCAGTTCTTC. Its translation is CASSWKSGLTTRQFF.

This clone was found a few times. The CDR3 sequence: CASSPIRGGEFF. The CDR3 DNA reads as TGTGCCAGCAGCCCCATCCGGGGCGGGGAGTTCTTC. This rearrangement joins TRBV14 to TRBJ2-1; D is perhaps TRBD2 (6 bases). This CDR3 is 12 amino acids long. The V end was cut by 4 bases, the J end by 14 bases, with 15 bases between. Per the germline V gene, CDR1 is SGHDN and CDR2 is FVKESK.

This sequence joins TRBV29-1 and TRBJ2-7; D may be TRBD1 (5 bases). Between the trimmed V and J ends, which lost 4 bases and 1 base, there was a span of 8 bases. Germline V gene sequence: CDR1 SQVTM, CDR2 ANQGSEA. This CDR3 has 12 amino acids. The CDR3 spells CSVVTGSYEQYF. CDR3 DNA: TGCAGCGTTGTAACAGGATCCTACGAGCAGTACTTC.

This clone was counted once. The V and J genes are TRBV2 and TRBJ1-5; perhaps TRBD1 as D (6 bases). The CDR3 runs 16 residues. Trimming stripped 4 bases from V and 4 bases from J, with 17 bases between. Germline CDR1 is SNHLY and CDR2 is FYNNEI. As DNA, the CDR3 is TGTGCCAGCAGTGGGGATGCGACAGGTATGAATCAGCCCCAGCATTTT. Its translation is CASSGDATGMNQPQHF.

The V call is TRBV6-6, the J call TRBJ2-3, with 8 bases that match TRBD1. Per germline, CDR1 MNHNY and CDR2 SVGAGI (reference sequence). CDR3 length equals 13 residues. J gave up 6 bases and V 6 bases, and 5 bases lay outside the gene matches. CDR3 nucleotides: TGTGCCAGCAGACAAGGACAGGGCGATACGCAGTATTTT. Its protein is CASRQGQGDTQYF.

This chain uses TRBV5-5 with TRBJ1-2; weak D call: TRBD1 (6 bases). The ends were cut back, 0 bases at V and 11 bases at J, with 23 bases in the middle. There are 16 residues in the CDR3. The germline V gene has CDR1 SGHKS and CDR2 YYEKEE (reference sequence). CDR3 loop: CASSLGAPGAGEKYTF. The DNA of the CDR3 is TGTGCCAGCAGCTTGGGGGCCCCAGGGGCGGGGGAGAAATACACCTTC.

V is TRBV7-2 and J is TRBJ2-1, with TRBD1 matching 11 bases. CDR1 is SGHTA, CDR2 FQGNSA, per germline. The CDR3 extends over 15 amino acids. Trimming took 5 bases from V and 4 from J; bases not matched to a gene: 4. The CDR3 loop reads CASSVRDRGYNEQFF. The CDR3 nucleotides are TGTGCCAGCAGCGTCCGGGACAGGGGGTACAATGAGCAGTTCTTC.

The chain is built from TRBV7-9 and TRBJ2-1, with D possibly being TRBD1 (6 bases). Germline CDR1 is SEHNR and CDR2 is FQNEAQ (reference sequence). CDR3 length: 15 amino acids. V shed 5 bases and J shed 0 bases, with 11 bases lying between them. The CDR3 spells CASSLGQTSYNEQFF. DNA of the CDR3: TGTGCCAGCAGCCTGGGACAAACCTCCTACAATGAGCAGTTCTTC.

The V call is TRBV11-3, the J call TRBJ2-2; TRBD1 matches 7 bases. The germline V gene encodes CDR1 SGHNT and CDR2 YENEEA. Trimming removed 5 bases from V and 7 bases from J; junction bases left unmatched: 10. This CDR3 region has 15 residues. The CDR3 region has the DNA TGTGCCAGCAGCCGTGATACAGGGGCCCACGGGGAGCTGTTTTTT. Translating gives CASSRDTGAHGELFF.

This clone has only a few counts. The V and J genes are TRBV15 and TRBJ1-5, with D perhaps TRBD1 (5 bases). Germline V gene sequence: CDR1 LNHNV, CDR2 YYDKDF (reference sequence). Trimming removed 1 base at V and 4 bases at J, with 8 bases between. The CDR3 is made up of 14 amino acids. For the CDR3, the DNA is TGTGCCACCAGCAGAGGGACAATAAATCAGCCCCAGCATTTT. Translation: CATSRGTINQPQHF.

Comment on this clone: The junction does not match germline at one end; this may be a read error. V is TRBV2 and J is TRBJ1-2; 9 bases are shared with TRBD1. This CDR3 has 15 amino acids. Germline loops: CDR1 SNHLY, CDR2 FYNNEI. CDR3 amino acids: CAGRQGGFDNYGYTF. DNA for the CDR3: TGTGCCGGCAGACAGGGGGGTTTCGATAACTATGGCTACACCTTC.

The V call is TRBV7-2, the J call TRBJ2-7; TRBD2 matches 11 bases. The germline V gene encodes CDR1 SGHTA and CDR2 FQGNSA. J gave up 1 base and V 4 bases, and 3 bases lay outside the gene matches. The CDR3 covers 15 residues. The CDR3 region has the DNA TGTGCCAGCAGCTCGCGGACTAGCGGGTCCTACGAGCAGTACTTC. Translated: CASSSRTSGSYEQYF.

This chain joins TRBV10-3 and TRBJ2-3, with 10 nucleotides matching TRBD1. This CDR3 has 15 residues. Trimming took 8 bases from V and 5 from J; bases not matched to a gene: 10. Per germline, CDR1 ENHRY and CDR2 SYGVKD. The CDR3 here is CAIGSQGQGEDTQYF. CDR3 nucleotides: TGTGCCATCGGCTCCCAAGGACAGGGGGAAGATACGCAGTATTTT.

The chain combines TRBV5-6 with TRBJ1-1, with 11 positions matching TRBD1. With V trimmed by 3 bases and J by 5 bases, 6 bases remained unmatched. Looked up from germline, CDR1 is SGHDT and CDR2 is YYEEEE. CDR3 length equals 15 residues. The CDR3 is CASSSQDRGLTEAFF. The DNA for the CDR3 is TGTGCCAGCAGCTCGCAGGACAGGGGGCTTACTGAAGCTTTCTTT. Using reference TRBV5-6 and TRBJ1-1 for the parts outside the CDR3, the full variable domain is DAGVTQSPTHLIKTRGQQVTLRCSPKSGHDTVSWYQQALGQGPQFIFQYYEEEERQRGNFPDRFSGHQFPNYSSELNVNALLLGDSALYLCASSSQDRGLTEAFFGQGTRLTVV.

This chain links TRBV10-2 with TRBJ1-2; D is ambiguous. V lost 10 bases to trimming and J lost 1 base, with 13 bases between them. There are 13 residues in the CDR3. Per germline, CDR1 WSHSY and CDR2 SAAADI. The DNA of the CDR3 is TGCGCCACCTCGGCAGGATTTAACTATGGCTACACCTTC. Amino acid sequence: CATSAGFNYGYTF.

The rearrangement links TRBV7-6 to TRBJ2-7; TRBD1 matches at 9 bases. Losses at the gene ends were 1 base for V and 0 bases for J; bases not matched to a gene: 4. Germline values: CDR1 SGHVS, CDR2 FNYEAQ. This CDR3 contains 16 residues. The CDR3 DNA reads TGTGCCAGCAGCTTAGGACAGGGGGGCAGCTCCTACGAGCAGTACTTC. Protein sequence: CASSLGQGGSSYEQYF.

The chain couples TRBV7-9 to TRBJ1-4, with 11 positions matching TRBD1. V shed 3 bases and J 0 bases; nucleotides not matched to a gene: 3. The CDR3 spans 17 residues. The germline gives CDR1 SEHNR, CDR2 FQNEAQ (reference sequence). The CDR3 nucleotides are TGTGCCAGCAGCTTGGGGACAGGGGGGACAACTAATGAAAAACTGTTTTTT. Encoded protein: CASSLGTGGTTNEKLFF.

This sequence joins TRBV19 and TRBJ2-1, with 10 bases identical to TRBD1. The CDR3 runs 11 residues. CDR1 is LNHDA, CDR2 SQIVND, per germline (reference sequence). V was clipped by 5 bases and J by 15 bases; unmatched bases: 4. Written as DNA, the CDR3 is TGTGCCAGTAGTGTGGGACAGGGGTTGTTCTTC. Its protein is CASSVGQGLFF.

In DNA, the CDR3 is TGTGCCAGCAGGTTGGAGGGGATTAGCAATCAGCCCCAGCATTTT. It codes for CASRLEGISNQPQHF. This sequence joins TRBV6-5 and TRBJ1-5; perhaps TRBD1 as D (5 bases). Trimming stripped 6 bases from V and 0 bases from J, with 12 bases between. The CDR3 spans 15 residues. Germline-derived CDR1 and CDR2 are MNHEY and SVGAGI.

The gene calls are TRBV15 and TRBJ2-7; D is uncertain. Deletions cut 0 bases from V and 3 bases from J, with 3 bases between. The germline CDR1 and CDR2 sequences are LNHNV and YYDKDF (reference sequence). This CDR3 region has 12 residues. The CDR3 reads CATSRDFYEQYF. In DNA, the CDR3 is TGTGCCACCAGCAGAGACTTCTACGAGCAGTACTTC. Filled out from reference TRBV15 and TRBJ2-7, the complete variable domain reads DAMVIQNPRYQVTQFGKPVTLSCSQTLNHNVMYWYQQKSSQAPKLLFHYYDKDFNNEADTPDNFQSRRPNTSFCFLDIRSPGLGDTAMYLCATSRDFYEQYFGPGTRLTVT.

The V and J genes are TRBV6-5 and TRBJ1-6, with D possibly being TRBD1 (5 bases). V was pared by 0 bases and J by 0 bases, with 6 bases between. Per the germline V gene, CDR1 is MNHEY and CDR2 is SVGAGI. The CDR3 loop spans 16 amino acids. CDR3 amino acids: CASSYSGDSYNSPLHF. The CDR3 DNA sequence: TGTGCCAGCAGTTACTCAGGGGACTCCTATAATTCACCCCTCCACTTT.

The rearrangement uses TRBV15 and TRBJ2-1, with D perhaps matching TRBD2 (7 bases). Trimming took off 5 bases at V and 0 bases at J, with 20 bases between the two ends. The CDR3 is 18 amino acids. CDR1 and CDR2 (germline): LNHNV, YYDKDF (reference sequence). DNA for the CDR3: TGTGCCACCAGCGGGGGGGGGCGGGTGGTCCGCTCCTACAATGAGCAGTTCTTC. Translation: CATSGGGRVVRSYNEQFF.

This chain joins TRBV7-8 and TRBJ1-2, with 9 positions matching TRBD1. This CDR3 comprises 14 residues. V shed 2 bases, J shed 3 bases, and the junction held 1 base outside the gene matches. Germline CDR1 and CDR2: SGHVS and FQNEAQ. The CDR3 DNA reads TGTGCCAGCAGCTTACGGGACAGGGACTATGGCTACACCTTC. Protein sequence: CASSLRDRDYGYTF.

The rearrangement links TRBV5-6 to TRBJ2-2, with TRBD1 as a possible D gene (7 bases). Germline CDR1 and CDR2: SGHDT and YYEEEE. This CDR3 is 14 amino acids long. Trimming removed 2 bases at V and 7 bases at J, with 12 bases between. CDR3 in DNA: TGTGCCAGCAGCTTTGGCAGGGGGGACGGGGAGCTGTTTTTT. Amino acid sequence: CASSFGRGDGELFF.

The chain carries TRBV5-1 and TRBJ2-5, with TRBD1 identical over 8 bases. Looked up from germline, CDR1 is SGHRS and CDR2 is YFSETQ. J lost 5 bases, V lost 4 bases, and 7 bases had no gene match. This CDR3 comprises 14 residues. The CDR3 DNA reads TGCGCCAGCAGCGGAGGACAGGGATTCGAGACCCAGTACTTC. This sequence encodes CASSGGQGFETQYF.